This note documents a single T cell receptor beta chain sequence. Its antigen is still unknown. The data derive from a study of cytomegalovirus exposure and HLA in healthy donors. Findings of the study overall: A classifier reportedly called cytomegalovirus status with high sensitivity and specificity. Fewer N-insertions than the 666-donor mean were reportedly shown by an Asian-associated ancestry cluster in a later analysis.

With 0 bases removed from V and 2 bases from J, the gap between germline ends came to 7 bases. The CDR3 covers 14 residues. Germline CDR1 and CDR2: LNHDA and SQIVND (reference sequence). The donors comprised healthy bone marrow donors. Donors sampled were nominally healthy, though unrecorded immune exposures were likely. PCR used 60 Vbeta primers and 13 Jbeta primers. Measured with immunoSEQ multiplex PCR; TCRdb has only the in-frame clones, and not every one. The profile covers roughly 300,000 clones, with roughly 88% appearing a single time and less than 4.5% taken by the ten largest. The sequenced sample was PBMCs. This TCR derives from a man aged 40-49 years in good health and CMV-seropositive. The chain has TRBV19 and TRBJ1-2, with D perhaps matching TRBD1 (5 bases). The CDR3 DNA reads TGTGCCAGTAGTATAGAAGCAGGGAACTATGGCTACACCTTC. Its protein product is CASSIEAGNYGYTF.